The present T cell receptor (beta chain) was sequenced within a study of shared clonotypes between healthy human individuals. Study-level information: Samples came from two female and a few male donors aged 18 to 49. Study-wide points: As a rule, naive subsets had a larger estimated richness than memory subsets. The genetic and exposure-history diversity represented was limited by few donors. The researchers took only blood, and tissue repertoires probably look different.

The assay was immunoSEQ multiplex PCR, and TCRdb's table has in-frame clones only and misses some. The sample shows around 510,000 clones, about 96% of them seen only once. Worth noting for this clone: Its antigen is still unknown.

The receptor comes from a woman aged 25 to 39 in good health. Material for sequencing was naive CD4+ T cells sorted from blood. Subset here: CD45RA+ positively selected.

This CDR3 reads CASSQDVREAFF. The CDR3 bases are TGTGCCAGCAGCCAAGACGTGAGGGAAGCTTTCTTT. V usage is TRBV14 and J usage is TRBJ1-1; D uncertain. The CDR3 has 12 residues. Trimming shortened V by 0 bases and J by 8 bases, and 7 bases separated the two germline ends. The germline V gene encodes CDR1 SGHDN and CDR2 FVKESK. Full variable domain (rest looked up from reference TRBV14 and TRBJ1-1): EAGVTQFPSHSVIEKGQTVTLRCDPISGHDNLYWYRRVMGKEIKFLLHFVKESKQDESGMPNNRFLAERTGGTYSTLKVQPAELEDSGVYFCASSQDVREAFFGQGTRLTVV.